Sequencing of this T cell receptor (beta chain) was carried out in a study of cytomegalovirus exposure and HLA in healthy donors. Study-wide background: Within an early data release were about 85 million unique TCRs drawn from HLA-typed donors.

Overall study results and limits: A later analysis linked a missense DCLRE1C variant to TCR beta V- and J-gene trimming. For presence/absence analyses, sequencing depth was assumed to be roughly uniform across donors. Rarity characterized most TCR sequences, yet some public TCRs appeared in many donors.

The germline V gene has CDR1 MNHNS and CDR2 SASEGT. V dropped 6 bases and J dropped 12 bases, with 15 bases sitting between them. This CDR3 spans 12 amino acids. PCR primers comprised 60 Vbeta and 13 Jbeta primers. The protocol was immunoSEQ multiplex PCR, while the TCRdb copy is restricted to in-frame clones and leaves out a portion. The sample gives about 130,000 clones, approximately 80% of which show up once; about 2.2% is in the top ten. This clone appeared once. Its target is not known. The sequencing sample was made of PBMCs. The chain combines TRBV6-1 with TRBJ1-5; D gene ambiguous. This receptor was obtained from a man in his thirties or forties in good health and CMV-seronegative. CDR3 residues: CASSLDFLSQHF. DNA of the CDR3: TGTGCCAGCAGCCTGGACTTTCTCAGCCAGCATTTT.